The 5 T cell receptor beta chains below all came from one sample that was sequenced in a study of blood T cell repertoires in COVID-19. The table came from immunoSEQ multiplex PCR; TCRdb's copy has only in-frame clones and leaves some out. The repertoire holds roughly 200,000 clones, with roughly 88% as singletons. Material: peripheral blood. These receptors all come from a man between 60 and 75 years old with acute or convalescent COVID-19.

The gene calls are TRBV5-1 and TRBJ2-3; 7 nucleotides line up with TRBD1. Germline trimming cut 2 bases from V and 4 bases from J; bases unmatched to any gene: 4. This CDR3 has 14 amino acids. Germline values: CDR1 SGHRS, CDR2 YFSETQ. CDR3: CASSLDRVADTQYF. The CDR3 nucleotides are TGCGCCAGCAGCTTAGACAGGGTGGCAGATACGCAGTATTTT.

The rearrangement links TRBV4-2 to TRBJ2-6; unclear D gene. This CDR3 contains 16 residues. Germline CDR1 reads LGHNA; CDR2 reads YNFKEQ. Deletions cut 0 bases from V and 0 bases from J, with 6 bases between. The CDR3 region has the DNA TGTGCCAGCAGCCAAGAGCGAAGCTCTGGGGCCAACGTCCTGACTTTC. Translation: CASSQERSSGANVLTF.

This chain uses TRBV29-1 with TRBJ2-2; 9 bases are a match to TRBD1. The CDR3 length is 13 residues. Germline-derived CDR1 and CDR2 are SQVTM and ANQGSEA. Losses at the gene ends were 8 bases for V and 7 bases for J; bases not matched to a gene: 8. CDR3 region: CSIKTGGSGELFF. The CDR3 DNA follows: TGCAGCATCAAGACAGGGGGTAGCGGGGAGCTGTTTTTT.

V and J are TRBV19 and TRBJ2-7; possible D gene TRBD2, 6 bases. The CDR3 loop spans 15 amino acids. Trimming took off 6 bases at V and 3 bases at J, with 18 bases between the two ends. The germline V gene has CDR1 LNHDA and CDR2 SQIVND (reference sequence). The CDR3 nucleotides read TGTGCCAGTAGCCCCCACGGCGGGAAGGACTACGAGCAGTACTTC. Translated: CASSPHGGKDYEQYF.

CDR3 bases: TGTGCCAGCTCGCGGCCTGGGACTAGCGCCACCTACGAGCAGTACTTC. Translation: CASSRPGTSATYEQYF. The chain carries TRBV18 and TRBJ2-7, with 10 bases fitting TRBD2. V trimming: 6 bases; J trimming: 2 bases; junction bases outside the gene matches: 10. The CDR3 spans 16 residues. The germline CDR1 and CDR2 sequences are KGHSH and LQKENI.